This TCR beta chain was obtained from a study of T cell repertoires in MIS-A myocarditis (dated by TCRdb to between 2021 and 2022). The QIAamp DNA FFPE kit was used to extract genomic DNA from formalin-fixed paraffin-embedded autopsy tissue. Points on this clone: Its binding antigen is unknown. Per-nucleotide qualities are absent, and no much larger clonotype sits a single base away.

The CDR3 numbers 13 residues from cysteine through phenylalanine. Only the CDR3 portion is preserved as DNA: 39 bases, with reading frame beginning at the first base. Deletion took 2 bases off V and 2 bases off J, with a span of 6 bases between the germline ends. CDR1 and CDR2 (SGDLS, YYNGEE) derive from the germline V gene. The immunoSEQ bias-controlled multiplex PCR was used to amplify TCRbeta CDR3 regions, which were then sequenced at high throughput. In the authors' own workflow: The immunoSEQ vendor pipeline collapsed and filtered CDR3 sequences to measure the abundance and frequency of each unique TCRbeta CDR3. Dominant CDR3 amino acid sequences were clustered with SARS-CoV-2-specific ImmuneCODE TCRbeta sequences by CD-HIT at a 90% global sequence identity threshold. Clones at frequencies from 0.1 to 1 were categorized as hyperexpanded, and clones at frequencies from 0.01 to 0.1 were categorized as large. The CDR3 amino acid sequences and the V and J gene assignments of the dominant clones were confirmed with MiXCR. The R stringdist package was used to compute Levenshtein distances between the patient clonotypes and the ImmuneCODE hits. Imported from immuneACCESS, the table was reduced by TCRdb to in-frame sequences with V and J called. These copies leave out some clones; in studies compared against another copy, an unresolved V gene accounts for under half, and the cause of the remainder is not known. V and J calls plus clone size are reproduced from that table; the DNA served to infer D and trimming. The sample yields 14,000 to 15,000 clones; about 67% were counted once. The top ten constitute around 59% of the sample.

This sequence uses TRBV9 and TRBJ2-3, with a tentative D gene TRBD1 over 6 matching bases. Sequencing input: left ventricle heart tissue obtained at autopsy. Taken with the paper, the label for cell subset or site translates to: cardiac tissue sample (left or right ventricle, interventricular septum, or pericardium). This receptor was obtained from a man in his late teens or twenties with fulminant myocarditis from multisystem inflammatory syndrome in adults (MIS-A) after COVID-19. The bases are TGTGCCAGCAGCGTGGGACACACAGATACGCAGTATTTT. Translated, this is CASSVGHTDTQYF. The variable domain in full, with residues beyond the CDR3 obtained from the reference TRBV9 and TRBJ2-3 genes, is DSGVTQTPKHLITATGQRVTLRCSPRSGDLSVYWYQQSLDQGLQFLIQYYNGEERAKGNILERFSAQQFPDLHSELNLSSLELGDSALYFCASSVGHTDTQYFGPGTRLTVL.